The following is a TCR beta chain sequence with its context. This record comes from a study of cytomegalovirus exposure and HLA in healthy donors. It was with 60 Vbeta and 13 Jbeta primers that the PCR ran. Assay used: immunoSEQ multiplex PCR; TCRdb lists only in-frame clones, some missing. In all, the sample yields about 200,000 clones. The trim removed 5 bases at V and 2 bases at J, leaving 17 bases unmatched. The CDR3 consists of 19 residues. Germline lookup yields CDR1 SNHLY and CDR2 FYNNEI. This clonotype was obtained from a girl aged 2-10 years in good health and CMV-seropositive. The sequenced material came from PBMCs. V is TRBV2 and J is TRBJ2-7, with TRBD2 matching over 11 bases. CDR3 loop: CASSPPDRPGLAVPYEQYF. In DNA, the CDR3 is TGTGCCAGCAGTCCGCCGGACAGACCGGGACTAGCGGTCCCCTACGAGCAGTACTTC.